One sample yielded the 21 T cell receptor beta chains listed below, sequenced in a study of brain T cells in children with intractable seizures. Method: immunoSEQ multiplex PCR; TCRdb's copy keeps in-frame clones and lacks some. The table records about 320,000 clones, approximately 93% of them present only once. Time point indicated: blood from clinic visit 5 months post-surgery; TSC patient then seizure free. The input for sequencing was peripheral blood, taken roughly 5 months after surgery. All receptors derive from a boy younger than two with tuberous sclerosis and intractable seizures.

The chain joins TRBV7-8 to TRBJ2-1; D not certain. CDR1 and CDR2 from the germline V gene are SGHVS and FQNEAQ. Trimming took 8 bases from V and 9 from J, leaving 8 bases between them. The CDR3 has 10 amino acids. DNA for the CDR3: TGTGCCAGCGCCCGCCGTGAGCAGTTCTTC. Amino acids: CASARREQFF.

CDR3 nucleotide sequence: TGTGCCAGCAGACTTAGCGGGAGTCCCTACAATGAGCAGTTCTTC. It specifies CASRLSGSPYNEQFF. The chain uses TRBV5-4 and TRBJ2-1; 9 nucleotides match TRBD2. V dropped 5 bases and J dropped 2; count of bases not matched to a gene: 5. This CDR3 contains 15 residues. Germline-derived CDR1 and CDR2 are SGHNT and YYREEE (reference sequence).

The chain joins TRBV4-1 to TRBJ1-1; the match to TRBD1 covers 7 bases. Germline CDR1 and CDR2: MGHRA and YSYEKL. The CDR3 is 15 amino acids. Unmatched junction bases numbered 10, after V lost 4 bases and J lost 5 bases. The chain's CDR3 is CASSPTEGAWTEAFF. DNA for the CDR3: TGCGCCAGCAGCCCCACGGAGGGGGCTTGGACTGAAGCTTTCTTT.

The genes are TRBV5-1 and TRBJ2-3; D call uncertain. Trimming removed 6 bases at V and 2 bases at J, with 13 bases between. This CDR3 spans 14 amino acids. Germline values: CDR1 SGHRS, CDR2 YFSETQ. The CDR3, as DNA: TGCGCCAGCATGTGGGAACCACACACAGATACGCAGTATTTT. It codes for CASMWEPHTDTQYF.

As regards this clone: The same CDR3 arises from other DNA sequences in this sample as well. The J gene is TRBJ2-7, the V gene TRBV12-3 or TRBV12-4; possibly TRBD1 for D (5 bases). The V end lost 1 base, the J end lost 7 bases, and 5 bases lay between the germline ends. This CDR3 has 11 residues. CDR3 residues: CASSLGTEQYF. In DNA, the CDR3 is TGTGCCAGCAGTTTAGGGACAGAGCAGTACTTC.

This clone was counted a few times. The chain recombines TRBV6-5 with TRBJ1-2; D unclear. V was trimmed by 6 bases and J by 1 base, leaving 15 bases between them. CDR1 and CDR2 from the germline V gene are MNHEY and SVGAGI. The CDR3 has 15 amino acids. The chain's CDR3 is CASRSRPTLNYGYTF. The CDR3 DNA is TGTGCCAGCAGGTCCCGGCCAACCCTTAACTATGGCTACACCTTC.

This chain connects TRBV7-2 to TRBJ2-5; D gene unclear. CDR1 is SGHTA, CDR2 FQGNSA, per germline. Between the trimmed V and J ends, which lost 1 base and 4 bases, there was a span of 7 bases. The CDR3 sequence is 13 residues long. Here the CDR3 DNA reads TGTGCCAGCAGCTTAGACTGGCTAGAGACCCAGTACTTC. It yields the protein CASSLDWLETQYF.

The CDR3 sequence is CASSPREVGVSTDTQYF. CDR3 DNA sequence: TGTGCCAGCAGCCCGAGAGAGGTAGGGGTTAGCACAGATACGCAGTATTTT. The chain couples TRBV9 to TRBJ2-3; D may be TRBD1 (5 bases). Germline V gene lookup returns CDR1 SGDLS and CDR2 YYNGEE. The CDR3 runs to 17 residues. V dropped 4 bases and J dropped 0 bases, with 18 bases sitting between them.

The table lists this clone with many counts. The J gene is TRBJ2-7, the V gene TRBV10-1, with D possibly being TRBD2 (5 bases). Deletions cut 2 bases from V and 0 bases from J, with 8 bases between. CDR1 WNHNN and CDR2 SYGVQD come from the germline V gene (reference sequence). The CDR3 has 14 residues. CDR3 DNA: TGCGCCAGCAGTGAGGCCGGGAACTCCTACGAGCAGTACTTC. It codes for CASSEAGNSYEQYF.

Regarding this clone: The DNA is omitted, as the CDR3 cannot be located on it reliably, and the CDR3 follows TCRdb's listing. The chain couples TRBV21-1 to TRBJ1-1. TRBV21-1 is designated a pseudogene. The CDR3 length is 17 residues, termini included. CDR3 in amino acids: CASSVWGGGNRNTEAFF.

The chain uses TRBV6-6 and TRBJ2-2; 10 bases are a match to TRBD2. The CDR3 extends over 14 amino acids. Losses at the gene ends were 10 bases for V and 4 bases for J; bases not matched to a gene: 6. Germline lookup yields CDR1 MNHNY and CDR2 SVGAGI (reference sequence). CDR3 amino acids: CAIRAGGLTGELFF. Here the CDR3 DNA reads TGTGCCATACGAGCGGGGGGGCTCACCGGGGAGCTGTTTTTT.

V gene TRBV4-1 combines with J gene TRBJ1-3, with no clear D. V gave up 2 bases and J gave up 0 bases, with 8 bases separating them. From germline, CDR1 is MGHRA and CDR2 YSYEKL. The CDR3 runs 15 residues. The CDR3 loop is CASSQPTTSGNTIYF. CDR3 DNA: TGCGCCAGCAGCCAACCGACAACCTCTGGAAACACCATATATTTT.

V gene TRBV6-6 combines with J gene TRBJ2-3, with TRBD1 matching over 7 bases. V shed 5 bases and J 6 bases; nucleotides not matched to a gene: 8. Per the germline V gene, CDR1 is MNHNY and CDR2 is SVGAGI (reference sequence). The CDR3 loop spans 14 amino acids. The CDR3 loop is CASSPGTVLDTQYF. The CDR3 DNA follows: TGTGCCAGCAGTCCCGGGACAGTCCTTGATACGCAGTATTTT.

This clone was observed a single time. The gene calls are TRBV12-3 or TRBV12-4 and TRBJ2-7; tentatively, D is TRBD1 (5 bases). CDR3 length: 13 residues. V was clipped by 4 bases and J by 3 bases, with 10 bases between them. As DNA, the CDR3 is TGTGCCAGCAGTTCCTCCAGGGTCTACGAGCAGTACTTC. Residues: CASSSSRVYEQYF.

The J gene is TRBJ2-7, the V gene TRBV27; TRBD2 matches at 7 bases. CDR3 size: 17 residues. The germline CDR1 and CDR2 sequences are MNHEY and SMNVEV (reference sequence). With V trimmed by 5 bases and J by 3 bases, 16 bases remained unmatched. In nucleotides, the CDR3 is TGTGCCAGCAGTCCCCCCCCTCAGGCGGGGGAGGGCTACGAGCAGTACTTC. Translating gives CASSPPPQAGEGYEQYF.

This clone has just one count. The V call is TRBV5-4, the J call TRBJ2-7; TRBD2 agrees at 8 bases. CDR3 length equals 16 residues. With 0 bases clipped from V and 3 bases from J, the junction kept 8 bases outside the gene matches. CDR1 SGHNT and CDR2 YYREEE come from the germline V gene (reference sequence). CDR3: CASSLVFSGVRYEQYF. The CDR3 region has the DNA TGTGCCAGCAGCTTGGTATTTAGCGGGGTTCGCTACGAGCAGTACTTC.

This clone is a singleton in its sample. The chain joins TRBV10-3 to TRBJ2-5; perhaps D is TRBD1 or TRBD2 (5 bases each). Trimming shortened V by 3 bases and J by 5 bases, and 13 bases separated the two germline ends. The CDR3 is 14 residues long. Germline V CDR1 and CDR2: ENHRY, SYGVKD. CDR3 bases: TGTGCCATCAGTGATCCTGGGGGATACGAGACCCAGTACTTC. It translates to CAISDPGGYETQYF.

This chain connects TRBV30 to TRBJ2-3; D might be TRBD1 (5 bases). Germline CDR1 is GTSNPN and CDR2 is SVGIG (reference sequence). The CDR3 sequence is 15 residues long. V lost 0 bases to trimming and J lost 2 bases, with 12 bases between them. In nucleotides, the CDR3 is TGTGCCTGGAGTGTAGACAGCACCAACACAGATACGCAGTATTTT. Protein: CAWSVDSTNTDTQYF.

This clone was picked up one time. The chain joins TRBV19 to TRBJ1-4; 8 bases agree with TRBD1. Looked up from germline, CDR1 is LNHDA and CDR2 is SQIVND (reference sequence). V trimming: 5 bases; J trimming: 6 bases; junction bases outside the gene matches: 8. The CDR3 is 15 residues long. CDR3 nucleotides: TGTGCCAGTAGTCCCTGGACAGGGTGGGATGAAAAACTGTTTTTT. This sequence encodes CASSPWTGWDEKLFF.

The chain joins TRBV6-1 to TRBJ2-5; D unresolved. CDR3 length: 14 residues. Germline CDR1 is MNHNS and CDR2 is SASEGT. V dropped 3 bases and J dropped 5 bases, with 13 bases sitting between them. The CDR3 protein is CASSDGSSMETQYF. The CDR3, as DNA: TGTGCCAGCAGTGACGGAAGTAGCATGGAGACCCAGTACTTC.

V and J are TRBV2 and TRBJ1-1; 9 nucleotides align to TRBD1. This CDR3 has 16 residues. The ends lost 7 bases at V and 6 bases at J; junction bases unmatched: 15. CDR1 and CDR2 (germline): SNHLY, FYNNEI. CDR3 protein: CASTLGTGWGVAEAFF. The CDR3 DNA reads TGTGCCAGCACCCTCGGGACAGGGTGGGGGGTCGCTGAAGCTTTCTTT.